The next 2 T cell receptor beta chains were all read from a single sample in a study of blood T cell repertoires in COVID-19. This table comes from immunoSEQ multiplex PCR, and its TCRdb copy is limited to in-frame clones, with some not included. The sample has roughly 120,000 clones, roughly 87% seen once; the top ten hold roughly 10%. Sequencing used peripheral blood. The receptors originated from a man older than 75 with acute or convalescent COVID-19.

The CDR3 DNA is TGTGCCAGCAGTGACAGTAAAGACAGGGAGATCTGGTATGGCTACACCTTC. Translating gives CASSDSKDREIWYGYTF. This chain links TRBV6-1 with TRBJ1-2; 7 bases are shared with TRBD1. Per the germline V gene, CDR1 is MNHNS and CDR2 is SASEGT. The V and J ends lost 3 bases and 5 bases, in that order; junction bases with no gene match: 15. This CDR3 contains 17 residues.

This clone is a singleton in its sample. The chain couples TRBV2 to TRBJ1-3, with 11 bases that match TRBD1. The CDR3 has 15 amino acids. Germline V gene lookup returns CDR1 SNHLY and CDR2 FYNNEI. The V gene end was trimmed by 6 bases and the J gene end by 2 bases; junction bases not matched to a gene: 3. This chain's CDR3 is CASRQGQGAGNTIYF. The CDR3 DNA follows: TGTGCCAGCAGACAGGGACAGGGGGCTGGAAACACCATATATTTT.